A single sample gave rise to the 24 T cell receptor beta chains below, sequenced in a study of blood T cell repertoires in COVID-19. TCRdb keeps only in-frame clones here, not all; method: immunoSEQ multiplex PCR. The data contain hundreds of thousands of clones, approximately 83% of them singletons. Sample: PBMCs or T cells enriched from blood (not recorded which). Receptors were obtained from a man aged 30 to 45 who had recovered from COVID-19.

This chain uses TRBV2 with TRBJ2-5; the D is unclear. The CDR3 extends over 11 amino acids. Trimming removed 7 bases from V and 0 bases from J, with 3 bases in between. Germline assignment: CDR1 SNHLY and CDR2 FYNNEI. CDR3 in amino acids: CASTYQETQYF. CDR3 nucleotide sequence: TGTGCCAGCACGTACCAAGAGACCCAGTACTTC.

This clone was found a few times. This chain joins TRBV5-1 and TRBJ1-2, with 8 bases that match TRBD1. The CDR3 runs to 15 residues. The J segment lost 6 bases and the V segment lost 0 bases, leaving 7 bases of the junction unmatched. CDR1 is SGHRS, CDR2 YFSETQ, per germline. The CDR3 sequence: CASSLGTGLSDGYTF. For the CDR3, the DNA is TGCGCCAGCAGCTTGGGGACAGGGCTTTCCGATGGCTACACCTTC.

The chain is built from TRBV3-1 (or the pseudogene TRBV3-2) and TRBJ2-2, with D unclear. The germline V gene has CDR1 LGHDT and CDR2 YNNKEL (reference sequence). V dropped 4 bases and J dropped 3 bases, with 12 bases sitting between them. CDR3 size: 15 residues. The CDR3 reads CASSLATGDTGELFF. The CDR3, as DNA: TGTGCCAGCAGCCTTGCAACCGGTGACACCGGGGAGCTGTTTTTT.

The chain employs TRBV5-1 and TRBJ1-1; tentative D call: TRBD1 (5 bases). From germline, CDR1 is SGHRS and CDR2 YFSETQ. The CDR3 sequence is 13 residues long. V was pared by 1 base and J by 3 bases, with 7 bases between. The CDR3 DNA reads TGCGCCAGCAGCTTGACCAGGGACACTGAAGCTTTCTTT. This translates into CASSLTRDTEAFF.

Of note for this clone: At one end the junction does not follow the germline gene, possibly because of a read error. This chain joins TRBV7-8 and TRBJ2-3, with a weak D call TRBD2 (5 bases). The CDR3 extends over 15 amino acids. Germline V gene data show CDR1 as SGHVS and CDR2 as FQNEAQ. Here the CDR3 DNA reads TGTGCCAGCAGCCGAGCTAGCCATAGCACAAATACGCAGTATTTT. It translates to CASSRASHSTNTQYF.

The rearrangement links TRBV4-2 to TRBJ1-4, with TRBD1 matching 7 bases. V trimming: 4 bases; J trimming: 5 bases; junction bases outside the gene matches: 7. CDR1 is LGHNA and CDR2 is YNFKEQ in the germline V gene. The CDR3 extends over 15 amino acids. The CDR3 is CASSPGTARNEKLFF. The CDR3 region has the DNA TGTGCCAGCAGCCCTGGGACAGCTCGAAATGAAAAACTGTTTTTT.

The rearrangement links TRBV9 to TRBJ2-3; 11 positions match TRBD2. Germline loops: CDR1 SGDLS, CDR2 YYNGEE. With V trimmed by 3 bases and J by 6 bases, 9 bases remained unmatched. This CDR3 contains 16 residues. The CDR3: CASSGGTSGLLDTQYF. The CDR3 nucleotides read TGTGCCAGCAGCGGGGGGACTAGCGGACTTTTGGATACGCAGTATTTT.

The chain is built from TRBV6-2 or TRBV6-3 and TRBJ2-2; D gene ambiguous. Germline V gives CDR1 MNHEY, CDR2 SVGEGT. The CDR3 loop spans 15 amino acids. The V end lost 0 bases, the J end lost 0 bases, and 5 bases lay between the germline ends. Here the CDR3 DNA reads TGTGCCAGCAGTTACTCGCAGGCGAACACCGGGGAGCTGTTTTTT. The encoded protein is CASSYSQANTGELFF.

The gene calls are TRBV6-2 or TRBV6-3 and TRBJ2-7, with 10 bases aligning to TRBD1. The CDR3 length is 18 residues. V lost 3 bases, J lost 3 bases, and 14 bases stayed unmatched. Germline V gene sequence: CDR1 MNHEY, CDR2 SVGEGT. The CDR3 DNA is TGTGCCAGCAGTTATGTCCGAGCCCGACAGGGGGCAATCTACGAGCAGTACTTC. This encodes CASSYVRARQGAIYEQYF.

The genes are TRBV27 and TRBJ1-2; a weak D match, TRBD1 (6 bases). Trimming took 3 bases from V and 8 from J, leaving 16 bases between them. Germline CDR1 MNHEY, CDR2 SMNVEV (reference sequence). The length of the CDR3 is 14 residues. The CDR3 sequence is CASSFRAVGGGYTF. Written as DNA, the CDR3 is TGTGCCAGCAGTTTTAGGGCCGTAGGGGGAGGCTACACCTTC.

The chain combines TRBV19 with TRBJ1-3, with D uncertain. The CDR3 covers 15 residues. Germline loops: CDR1 LNHDA, CDR2 SQIVND (reference sequence). Trimming stripped 3 bases from V and 0 bases from J, with 9 bases between. The CDR3 protein is CASSMGLSSGNTIYF. CDR3 DNA: TGTGCCAGTAGTATGGGCCTGAGCTCTGGAAACACCATATATTTT.

The chain uses TRBV9 and TRBJ1-2; no firm D call. CDR1 and CDR2 (germline): SGDLS, YYNGEE. The CDR3 covers 15 residues. The V gene lost 3 bases and the J gene lost 4 bases, with 16 bases spanning the gap. Here the CDR3 reads CASSGAGSRSYGYTF. As DNA, the CDR3 is TGTGCCAGCAGCGGTGCCGGGTCGCGAAGCTATGGCTACACCTTC.

The chain employs TRBV25-1 and TRBJ2-3; weak D call: TRBD1 (6 bases). Germline values: CDR1 MGHDK, CDR2 SYGVNS. Deletions cut 3 bases from V and 6 bases from J, with 16 bases between. The CDR3 runs 15 residues. Here the CDR3 reads CASSELDRDADTQYF. CDR3 nucleotides: TGTGCCAGCAGTGAGTTGGACAGAGATGCCGATACGCAGTATTTT.

The chain carries TRBV5-6 and TRBJ2-2; D unclear. Per germline, CDR1 SGHDT and CDR2 YYEEEE. V was clipped by 1 base and J by 1 base, with 11 bases between them. This CDR3 has 16 residues. The CDR3 here is CASSLIEVRNTGELFF. CDR3 coding DNA: TGTGCCAGCAGCTTGATAGAAGTACGGAACACCGGGGAGCTGTTTTTT.

The chain carries TRBV2 and TRBJ2-3; D not resolved. Trimming cost V 2 bases and J 7 bases, with 13 bases left between them. This CDR3 has 14 residues. CDR1 and CDR2 from the germline V gene are SNHLY and FYNNEI. The CDR3 sequence: CASSETLLGNTQYF. As DNA, the CDR3 is TGTGCCAGCAGTGAAACTTTACTGGGCAATACGCAGTATTTT.

This sequence joins TRBV2 and TRBJ2-7, with D perhaps TRBD1 (6 bases). V dropped 2 bases and J dropped 2 bases, with 10 bases sitting between them. CDR3 length: 14 residues. Germline CDR1 is SNHLY and CDR2 is FYNNEI. The chain's CDR3 is CASSEQGRAYEQYF. CDR3 DNA sequence: TGTGCCAGCAGTGAACAGGGGCGGGCCTACGAGCAGTACTTC.

This chain uses TRBV6-6 with TRBJ2-7; 10 bases match TRBD1. J was trimmed by 2 bases and V by 6 bases; bases with no gene match: 4. This CDR3 is built from 14 residues. Germline V CDR1 and CDR2: MNHNY, SVGAGI (reference sequence). CDR3 protein: CASRLTGGTYEQYF. CDR3 sequence (DNA): TGTGCCAGCAGGTTGACAGGGGGCACCTACGAGCAGTACTTC.

With regard to this clone: Other DNA variants within this sample encode the same CDR3. The chain is built from TRBV19 and TRBJ2-1; perhaps TRBD2 as D (5 bases). Germline CDR1 LNHDA, CDR2 SQIVND (reference sequence). This CDR3 has 14 residues. Trimming stripped 7 bases from V and 3 bases from J, with 13 bases between. Here the CDR3 DNA reads TGTGCCAGTACCCCCCGCGGGCTCTACAATGAGCAGTTCTTC. Its translation: CASTPRGLYNEQFF.

This chain links TRBV5-1 with TRBJ2-7; 8 nucleotides agree with TRBD1. With 0 bases clipped from V and 0 bases from J, the junction kept 2 bases outside the gene matches. The CDR3 is made up of 15 amino acids. Germline CDR1 SGHRS, CDR2 YFSETQ. The CDR3 DNA reads TGCGCCAGCAGCTTGGCTGACAGGGGCTCCTACGAGCAGTACTTC. The encoded protein is CASSLADRGSYEQYF.

This chain connects TRBV9 to TRBJ2-1; a possible D gene is TRBD2 (7 bases). Germline CDR1 is SGDLS and CDR2 is YYNGEE. V lost 0 bases and J lost 4, with 14 bases in between. The CDR3 is 16 amino acids. In DNA, the CDR3 is TGTGCCAGCAGCGTAGCTGGAGCGGGGACATACAATGAGCAGTTCTTC. It encodes CASSVAGAGTYNEQFF.

The chain combines TRBV5-4 with TRBJ2-1, with 12 nucleotides matching TRBD2. Germline loops: CDR1 SGHNT, CDR2 YYREEE (reference sequence). V gave up 3 bases and J gave up 7 bases; unmatched junction bases: 5. The CDR3 loop spans 15 amino acids. Written as DNA, the CDR3 is TGTGCCAGCAGCTCTAGCGGGGGGGCCTTAAATGAGCAGTTCTTC. It translates to CASSSSGGALNEQFF.

J is TRBJ2-3 and V is TRBV6-2 or TRBV6-3, with D possibly TRBD1 on 5 matching bases. The CDR3 length is 16 residues. The V gene lost 0 bases and the J gene lost 2 bases, with 12 bases spanning the gap. Germline CDR1 MNHEY, CDR2 SVGEGT. CDR3 protein: CASSYSLAGNTDTQYF. The CDR3, as DNA: TGTGCCAGCAGTTACTCCTTAGCAGGGAACACAGATACGCAGTATTTT.

The chain combines TRBV4-2 with TRBJ2-7, with 8 bases matching TRBD2. The trim removed 6 bases at V and 2 bases at J, leaving 9 bases unmatched. CDR3 length equals 15 residues. Germline assignment: CDR1 LGHNA and CDR2 YNFKEQ. The CDR3 DNA reads TGTGCCAGCAGACTATACCATAGCGGGGCCTACGAGCAGTACTTC. Its translation: CASRLYHSGAYEQYF.

This clone has only a few counts. This chain joins TRBV19 and TRBJ1-5; D not resolved. V was pared by 7 bases and J by 5 bases, with 18 bases between. The CDR3 consists of 15 residues. Per germline, CDR1 LNHDA and CDR2 SQIVND (reference sequence). This chain's CDR3 is CASKVATLADQPQHF. The CDR3, as DNA: TGTGCCAGTAAAGTTGCGACCCTAGCGGATCAGCCCCAGCATTTT.